The 32 T cell receptor beta chains presented below share a single source sample, sequenced in a study of T-cell reconstitution after alpha-beta-depleted transplantation in children. Unique molecular identifiers tagged the TCRbeta library. TCRdb re-called the PCR reads with MiXCR, one entry per CDR3 protein. The sample contains roughly 32,000 distinct CDR3 sequences, approximately 6.5% of which appear only once. Study outcomes and limitations: Alpha-beta T cells about two months after transplant reportedly derived from several hundred expanded graft clones.

For these TCRs, the target antigens are not known. The input for sequencing was peripheral blood, taken 60 days after TCRalphabeta/CD19-depleted stem cell transplant. These receptors all stem from a child less than two years old who had a stem cell transplant for acute myeloid leukemia, so the T cells may come from the graft donor.

This clonotype was observed at least ten times. V gene TRBV4-3 combines with J gene TRBJ1-2; tentatively, D is TRBD1 (5 bases). Trimming took 2 bases from V and 2 from J, leaving 27 bases between them. Germline V gives CDR1 LGHNA, CDR2 YSLEER. The CDR3 contains 20 residues. This chain's CDR3 is CASSQRLKGRMGYSNYGYTF. CDR3 nucleotides: TGCGCCAGCAGCCAAAGGTTGAAGGGGAGAATGGGTTACTCGAACTATGGCTACACCTTC.

This clonotype was counted at least ten times. V is TRBV9 and J is TRBJ1-5; D is possibly TRBD1 (6 bases). Trimming took 2 bases from V and 6 from J, leaving 12 bases between them. Germline V gives CDR1 SGDLS, CDR2 YYNGEE. There are 14 residues in the CDR3. DNA for the CDR3: TGTGCCAGCAGCGTTGGAGGGGGTGGTCAGCCCCAGCATTTT. This gives the protein CASSVGGGGQPQHF.

This clonotype was observed many times. V and J are TRBV7-8 and TRBJ2-7; 8 bases agree with TRBD2. The CDR3 extends over 17 amino acids. Germline CDR1 and CDR2: SGHVS and FQNEAQ. V gave up 7 bases and J gave up 7 bases; unmatched junction bases: 21. The CDR3 loop is CASIPVRLAGSRREQYF. The CDR3 DNA is TGTGCCAGCATCCCGGTTAGGTTAGCGGGGTCAAGGAGGGAGCAGTACTTC.

This clonotype was counted at least ten times. This chain connects TRBV29-1 to TRBJ2-7; TRBD1 is a possible D gene (6 bases). The CDR3 loop spans 13 amino acids. With 5 bases removed from V and 6 bases from J, the gap between germline ends came to 17 bases. Germline V CDR1 and CDR2: SQVTM, ANQGSEA. The CDR3 loop is CSVNHRAGFEQYF. CDR3 DNA sequence: TGCAGCGTTAATCACAGGGCAGGGTTCGAGCAGTACTTC.

Concerning this clonotype: A clone one base away is much larger, so this may be a read error. The V call is TRBV7-9, the J call TRBJ1-1, with 7 bases matching TRBD1. CDR1 is SEHNR, CDR2 FQNEAQ, per germline (reference sequence). V shed 5 bases and J 7 bases; nucleotides not matched to a gene: 10. The CDR3 covers 14 residues. The CDR3 DNA reads as TGTGCCAGCAGCCCTGCGGGACAGAGATTTGAAGCTTTCTTT. This codes for CASSPAGQRFEAFF.

This clonotype was counted many times. V and J are TRBV21-1 and TRBJ1-2; the table's TRBD1 call for D was not verified on the DNA. TRBV21-1 is classified as a pseudogene. This CDR3 is built from 17 residues. This chain's CDR3 is CASSSIPTGLANYGYTF. CDR3 DNA: TGTGCCAGCAGCAGTATTCCTACAGGGCTAGCTAACTATGGCTACACCTTC.

The gene calls are TRBV12-3 or TRBV12-4 and TRBJ2-5; 9 bases fit TRBD1. V lost 7 bases, J lost 3 bases, and 3 bases stayed unmatched. CDR3 length: 13 residues. The CDR3 region is CASNGQGKETQYF. The DNA of the CDR3 is TGTGCCAGCAACGGACAGGGGAAAGAGACCCAGTACTTC.

Only a few counts were recorded for this clonotype. The V and J genes are TRBV24-1 and TRBJ2-7; TRBD2 aligns across 8 bases. The germline V gene has CDR1 KGHDR and CDR2 SFDVKD. The CDR3 runs 16 residues. Trimming removed 4 bases from V and 2 bases from J; junction bases left unmatched: 9. The CDR3 nucleotides read TGTGCCACCAGTGAGGGAATAGCGGGATTAACCTACGAGCAGTACTTC. Translated, it gives CATSEGIAGLTYEQYF.

This clonotype was counted at least ten times. The chain links TRBV30 to TRBJ2-7; D gene ambiguous. This CDR3 contains 11 residues. CDR1 GTSNPN and CDR2 SVGIG come from the germline V gene (reference sequence). Trimming left V 1 base short and J 4 bases short, with 5 bases between. The CDR3 loop is CAWSERYEQYF. DNA for the CDR3: TGTGCCTGGAGTGAGAGATACGAGCAGTACTTC.

This clonotype was detected only a few times. This rearrangement joins TRBV6-1 to TRBJ2-2; possibly TRBD2 for D (5 bases). The CDR3 loop spans 16 amino acids. Deletions cut 6 bases from V and 5 bases from J, with 19 bases between. Germline V CDR1 and CDR2: MNHNS, SASEGT. The CDR3 DNA follows: TGTGCCAGCAGCCGTGGAGGCCACGTTAGGACCGGGGAGCTGTTTTTT. It codes for CASSRGGHVRTGELFF.

Ten or more counts support this clonotype. The V gene is TRBV5-6, the J gene TRBJ1-3, with D unresolved. CDR1 SGHDT and CDR2 YYEEEE come from the germline V gene. Trimming took 3 bases from V and 0 from J, leaving 7 bases between them. CDR3 size: 14 residues. CDR3 coding DNA: TGTGCCAGCAGCTATTCTTACTCTGGAAACACCATATATTTT. Protein product: CASSYSYSGNTIYF.

This clonotype was counted at least ten times. V is TRBV15 and J is TRBJ1-1, with D hard to call. The germline CDR1 and CDR2 sequences are LNHNV and YYDKDF (reference sequence). Trimming left V 3 bases short and J 4 bases short, with 9 bases between. The CDR3 sequence is 13 residues long. As DNA, the CDR3 is TGTGCCACCAGCAGCTACAGCGGCACTGAAGCTTTCTTT. Translation gives CATSSYSGTEAFF.

This clonotype showed up many times. This rearrangement joins TRBV29-1 to TRBJ1-1; a weak D match, TRBD1 (6 bases). Germline-derived CDR1 and CDR2 are SQVTM and ANQGSEA. This CDR3 contains 12 residues. With 6 bases removed from V and 5 bases from J, the gap between germline ends came to 13 bases. The CDR3 DNA reads as TGCAGCGTGTTATTACAGGGTACTGAAGCTTTCTTT. Translation: CSVLLQGTEAFF.

This clonotype has at least ten counts. The gene calls are TRBV29-1 and TRBJ1-1; D not certain. The length of the CDR3 is 12 residues. Germline V gene sequence: CDR1 SQVTM, CDR2 ANQGSEA. V was pared by 6 bases and J by 10 bases, with 18 bases between. This CDR3 reads CSVGGKTGAAFF. CDR3 DNA: TGCAGCGTCGGAGGTAAGACGGGTGCAGCTTTCTTT.

This clonotype was found many times. The chain couples TRBV7-9 to TRBJ2-7, with D unclear. Germline lookup yields CDR1 SEHNR and CDR2 FQNEAQ (reference sequence). V lost 1 base and J 0 bases, leaving 13 bases between the germline ends. This CDR3 region has 16 residues. The CDR3 region has the DNA TGTGCCAGCAGCTTAGGACGAGGCAGGAGCTCCTACGAGCAGTACTTC. As protein: CASSLGRGRSSYEQYF.

The table lists this clonotype with many counts. The gene calls are TRBV27 and TRBJ2-7; D is possibly TRBD1 (6 bases). Germline V gene data show CDR1 as MNHEY and CDR2 as SMNVEV (reference sequence). CDR3 size: 13 residues. V lost 5 bases and J lost 6, with 14 bases in between. The CDR3 DNA follows: TGTGCCAGCAGTCTACAGGGTATTGGCGAGCAGTACTTC. Amino acid sequence: CASSLQGIGEQYF.

This clonotype came up many times. J is TRBJ2-2 and V is TRBV24-1; D is unclear. The CDR3 is made up of 13 amino acids. Germline lookup yields CDR1 KGHDR and CDR2 SFDVKD. The V gene lost 3 bases and the J gene lost 6 bases, with 7 bases spanning the gap. The CDR3 DNA is TGTGCCACCAGTGATAACCCGGCCGGGGAGCTGTTTTTT. It yields the protein CATSDNPAGELFF.

This clonotype was detected ten times or more. The J gene is TRBJ1-1, the V gene TRBV6-5; tentative D call: TRBD1 (6 bases). The ends were cut back, 2 bases at V and 4 bases at J, with 11 bases in the middle. The germline V gene encodes CDR1 MNHEY and CDR2 SVGAGI. CDR3 length: 14 residues. CDR3 in DNA: TGTGCCAGCAGTTACGCACAGGGCACCACTGAAGCTTTCTTT. This encodes CASSYAQGTTEAFF.

This chain connects TRBV27 to TRBJ2-5, with 10 bases identical to TRBD1. The CDR3 runs to 15 residues. Germline V gene data show CDR1 as MNHEY and CDR2 as SMNVEV (reference sequence). The V and J ends lost 4 bases and 3 bases, in that order; junction bases with no gene match: 5. CDR3 loop: CASSYDRGQEETQYF. CDR3 DNA sequence: TGTGCCAGCAGTTATGACAGGGGGCAGGAAGAGACCCAGTACTTC.

This clonotype appeared many times. The V and J genes are TRBV10-3 and TRBJ2-7; 8 bases fit TRBD1. CDR1 is ENHRY, CDR2 SYGVKD, per germline. The J segment lost 3 bases and the V segment lost 7 bases, leaving 5 bases of the junction unmatched. The CDR3 is 13 amino acids. CDR3 region: CAITIGTGYEQYF. The CDR3 DNA reads TGTGCCATCACCATTGGGACAGGCTACGAGCAGTACTTC.

This clonotype was counted at least ten times. The chain carries TRBV9 and TRBJ2-3; possibly TRBD1 or TRBD2 for D (6 bases each). Trimming shortened V by 0 bases and J by 2 bases, and 10 bases separated the two germline ends. The V gene's germline CDR1 is SGDLS and CDR2 YYNGEE. The CDR3 has 15 amino acids. In DNA form, the CDR3 reads TGTGCCAGCAGCGTAGACGGGGGCGACACAGATACGCAGTATTTT. It encodes CASSVDGGDTDTQYF. Full variable domain (missing parts from reference TRBV9 and TRBJ2-3): DSGVTQTPKHLITATGQRVTLRCSPRSGDLSVYWYQQSLDQGLQFLIQYYNGEERAKGNILERFSAQQFPDLHSELNLSSLELGDSALYFCASSVDGGDTDTQYFGPGTRLTVL.

This clonotype was observed many times. V gene TRBV7-6 combines with J gene TRBJ1-6, with TRBD1 matching over 7 bases. The V gene's germline CDR1 is SGHVS and CDR2 FNYEAQ. After removal of 5 bases from V and 10 bases from J, the junction contained 14 bases not matched to a gene. The CDR3 totals 16 residues. DNA of the CDR3: TGTGCCAGCAGCCCCTCCTCCGACAGGGTAGGATCACCCCTCCACTTT. Protein: CASSPSSDRVGSPLHF.

This clonotype was seen repeatedly, ten times or more. The CDR3 protein is CASSLEGTDSGNTIYF. The DNA for the CDR3 is TGCGCCAGCAGCTTGGAGGGGACAGATTCTGGAAACACCATATATTTT. This chain joins TRBV5-1 and TRBJ1-3, with 7 bases identical to TRBD1. Germline CDR1 reads SGHRS; CDR2 reads YFSETQ. The length of the CDR3 is 16 residues. J gave up 1 base and V 0 bases, and 4 bases lay outside the gene matches.

This clonotype was recorded many times. The chain has TRBV7-9 and TRBJ1-1; a weak D match, TRBD1 (5 bases). The CDR3 runs 12 residues. From germline, CDR1 is SEHNR and CDR2 FQNEAQ (reference sequence). The V gene lost 3 bases and the J gene lost 4 bases, with 6 bases spanning the gap. For the CDR3, the DNA is TGTGCCAGCAGCTTGGGGGTCACTGAAGCTTTCTTT. Translating it yields CASSLGVTEAFF.

This clonotype showed up many times. V and J are TRBV29-1 and TRBJ2-5, with D uncertain. Trimming stripped 5 bases from V and 5 bases from J, with 6 bases between. This CDR3 is 10 amino acids long. Germline lookup yields CDR1 SQVTM and CDR2 ANQGSEA. CDR3 nucleotides: TGCAGCGTTTTGGGTGAGACCCAGTACTTC. Translation gives CSVLGETQYF. The full variable domain, with the rest looked up from reference TRBV29-1 and TRBJ2-5, is SAVISQKPSRDICQRGTSLTIQCQVDSQVTMMFWYRQQPGQSLTLIATANQGSEATYESGFVIDKFPISRPNLTFSTLTVSNMSPEDSSIYLCSVLGETQYFGPGTRLLVL.

This sequence joins TRBV7-6 and TRBJ2-5; 8 bases match TRBD2. The CDR3 spans 14 residues. With V trimmed by 2 bases and J by 7 bases, 6 bases remained unmatched. From germline, CDR1 is SGHVS and CDR2 FNYEAQ. CDR3 region: CASSLLSGRGTQYF. CDR3 nucleotide sequence: TGTGCCAGCAGCTTACTGAGCGGGAGAGGGACCCAGTACTTC.

In its sample, this clonotype was seen many times. This chain uses TRBV12-5 with TRBJ2-5; D could derive from TRBD1 or TRBD2 (5 bases each). Trimming removed 8 bases at V and 1 base at J, with 17 bases between. CDR3 length equals 15 residues. Germline values: CDR1 LGHNT, CDR2 FRNRAP. The CDR3 nucleotides read TGTGCTAGTTCATTGTGGGGGTACCTCCAAGAGACCCAGTACTTC. It encodes CASSLWGYLQETQYF.

This clonotype was recorded many times. The rearrangement joins TRBV6-5 to TRBJ2-2; D perhaps matches TRBD1 (6 bases). The germline V gene encodes CDR1 MNHEY and CDR2 SVGAGI. The CDR3 length is 14 residues. Trimming stripped 5 bases from V and 2 bases from J, with 9 bases between. The CDR3, as DNA: TGTGCCAGCAGTATACAGGGTAACACCGGGGAGCTGTTTTTT. Its translation is CASSIQGNTGELFF.

The J gene is TRBJ2-7, the V gene TRBV25-1; D is possibly TRBD1 (6 bases). Germline values: CDR1 MGHDK, CDR2 SYGVNS. The CDR3 runs to 13 residues. Trimming took 4 bases from V and 1 from J, leaving 8 bases between them. CDR3 DNA: TGTGCCAGCAGTGGAGACAGGTCCTACGAGCAGTACTTC. Its translation: CASSGDRSYEQYF.

The V gene is TRBV11-2, the J gene TRBJ2-2; 7 positions match TRBD2. The CDR3 is 19 amino acids. The V segment lost 2 bases and the J segment 3 bases; nucleotides outside the gene matches: 15. Per germline, CDR1 SGHAT and CDR2 FQNNGV. This CDR3 is CASSLYPHLAGEDTGELFF. The CDR3, as DNA: TGTGCCAGCAGCTTATACCCCCACCTGGCGGGAGAAGACACCGGGGAGCTGTTTTTT.

This clonotype was detected ten times or more. The rearrangement joins TRBV29-1 to TRBJ2-6, with D unclear. CDR3 length: 16 residues. Trimming pared 6 bases from V and 1 base from J, leaving 16 bases between. The germline V gene has CDR1 SQVTM and CDR2 ANQGSEA. In DNA form, the CDR3 reads TGCAGCGTGGTGACCGAGGACCTGTCTGGGGCCAACGTCCTGACTTTC. As protein: CSVVTEDLSGANVLTF.

This clonotype was observed a handful of times. V gene TRBV12-3 or TRBV12-4 combines with J gene TRBJ2-7; 13 bases agree with TRBD2. Losses at the gene ends were 6 bases for V and 5 bases for J; bases not matched to a gene: 4. The CDR3 runs to 14 residues. CDR3 loop: CASSEGLAGDEQYF. CDR3 nucleotides: TGTGCCAGCAGCGAAGGACTAGCGGGAGACGAGCAGTACTTC.